These T cell receptor beta chains were read from a single sample in a study of cytomegalovirus exposure and HLA in healthy donors. Sequenced by immunoSEQ multiplex PCR; TCRdb stores in-frame clones only, minus some. The repertoire holds under 300,000 clones, with 72% as singletons. The sample was PBMCs. The receptors here all came from a female donor in good health and CMV-seronegative. The CDR3 runs from the conserved cysteine through the conserved F or W. Each record gives: V gene, clone size, J gene, D gene, CDR3 protein, CDR3 DNA. The D gene is left open where the match is weak. Clone size is stated in some rows and not others, as once, few, many or a class when expanded.

TRBV20-1	NA	TRBJ2-1	NA	CSARAGNEQFF	TGCAGTGCTAGGGCGGGGAATGAGCAGTTCTTC
TRBV15	NA	TRBJ1-3	NA	CATSRGLQYGNSGNTIYF	TGTGCCACCAGCAGAGGGCTTCAATACGGGAACTCTGGAAACACCATATATTTT
TRBV27	NA	TRBJ1-2	NA	CASSLSVGGDYGYTF	TGTGCCAGCAGTTTATCCGTTGGGGGGGACTATGGCTACACCTTC
TRBV7-9	NA	TRBJ1-2	NA	CSSSLGQDYGYTF	TGTTCCAGCAGCCTGGGGCAGGACTATGGCTACACCTTC
TRBV6-1	few	TRBJ2-7	NA	CASSSAGGPYEQYF	TGTGCCAGCAGCTCAGCCGGCGGGCCCTACGAGCAGTACTTC
TRBV6-5	NA	TRBJ1-2	NA	CASSYGGESGYTF	TGTGCCAGCAGTTACGGGGGGGAGAGTGGCTACACCTTC
TRBV9	NA	TRBJ1-6	NA	CASSVDMVNSPLHF	TGTGCCAGCAGCGTAGACATGGTGAATTCACCCCTCCACTTT
TRBV5-6	NA	TRBJ2-7	NA	CASSSDGIYEQYF	TGTGCCAGCAGCTCGGACGGGATCTACGAGCAGTACTTC
TRBV28	NA	TRBJ2-7	NA	CASNNPSVRSYEQYF	TGTGCCAGCAATAACCCGTCAGTCAGGTCCTACGAGCAGTACTTC
TRBV11-3	NA	TRBJ2-1	TRBD1	CASSSGTGNEQFF	TGTGCCAGCAGCTCCGGGACAGGGAATGAGCAGTTCTTC
TRBV9	NA	TRBJ2-1	TRBD2	CASSVGGLAGGYEEQFF	TGTGCCAGCAGCGTAGGGGGACTAGCGGGAGGGTACGAGGAGCAGTTCTTC
TRBV27	few	TRBJ2-4	TRBD2	CASSRAGVAKNIQYF	TGTGCCAGCAGTAGGGCGGGAGTTGCCAAAAACATTCAGTACTTC
TRBV2	few	TRBJ2-7	TRBD1	CASSEEDRVHEQYF	TGTGCCAGCAGTGAAGAGGACAGGGTCCACGAGCAGTACTTC
TRBV6-5	NA	TRBJ2-5	NA	CASSELQGGETQYF	TGTGCCAGCAGTGAACTACAAGGAGGAGAGACCCAGTACTTC
TRBV15	NA	TRBJ2-1	TRBD2	CATSKGLAGEGRDEQFF	TGTGCCACCAGCAAGGGACTAGCGGGAGAGGGGCGCGATGAGCAGTTCTTC
TRBV20-1	NA	TRBJ2-3	NA	CSASGGDTQYF	TGCAGTGCTAGTGGAGGAGATACGCAGTATTTT
TRBV29-1	NA	TRBJ2-7	TRBD2	CSARLAGGPYEQYF	TGCAGCGCCAGACTAGCGGGAGGGCCCTACGAGCAGTACTTC
TRBV6-5	NA	TRBJ2-7	TRBD2	CASSFVAGGLWEQYF	TGTGCCAGCAGTTTCGTAGCGGGAGGCCTCTGGGAGCAGTACTTC
TRBV10-1	NA	TRBJ2-7	TRBD1	CASSDGTAFYEQYF	TGCGCCAGCTCGGACGGGACAGCTTTCTACGAGCAGTACTTC
TRBV7-9	once	TRBJ2-3	TRBD2	CASSLGLAETDTQYF	TGTGCCAGCAGCTTAGGGCTAGCGGAAACAGATACGCAGTATTTT
TRBV15	NA	TRBJ2-1	TRBD2	CATSRGVLAGGPSSYNEQFF	TGTGCCACCAGCAGAGGTGTTCTAGCGGGAGGTCCGAGCTCCTACAATGAGCAGTTCTTC
TRBV19	NA	TRBJ2-3	TRBD2	CASSKLLPGLAETDTQYF	TGTGCCAGTAGTAAACTCCTGCCGGGACTAGCTGAGACAGATACGCAGTATTTT
TRBV9	NA	TRBJ2-5	TRBD2	CASSSGRGGPEWGETQYF	TGTGCCAGCAGCAGCGGGAGAGGGGGGCCGGAGTGGGGGGAGACCCAGTACTTC
TRBV29-1	NA	TRBJ2-5	TRBD2	CSVEGGLAGVMEETQYF	TGCAGCGTTGAGGGGGGACTAGCGGGAGTAATGGAGGAGACCCAGTACTTC
TRBV30	NA	TRBJ2-7	NA	CAWSAVDSYEQYF	TGTGCCTGGAGCGCCGTGGACAGCTACGAGCAGTACTTC
TRBV11-3	NA	TRBJ2-3	NA	CASSLRTSTDTQYF	TGTGCCAGCAGCCTTAGGACAAGCACAGATACACAGTATTTT
TRBV29-1	NA	TRBJ1-1	NA	CSVQGGGMNTEAFF	TGCAGCGTGCAGGGAGGCGGAATGAACACTGAAGCTTTCTTT
TRBV7-3	NA	TRBJ1-1	NA	CASSLTGNTEAFF	TGTGCCAGCAGCTTGACAGGGAACACTGAAGCTTTCTTT
TRBV27	NA	TRBJ2-3	TRBD2	CASVGLAVLIRDTQYF	TGTGCCAGCGTGGGACTAGCGGTGTTAATTAGGGATACGCAGTATTTT
TRBV5-1	NA	TRBJ2-5	TRBD1	CASRTSTGKGQETQYF	TGCGCCAGCAGAACCTCGACAGGGAAAGGCCAAGAGACCCAGTACTTC
TRBV5-1	NA	TRBJ2-3	TRBD2	CASSLEAGGTDTQYF	TGCGCCAGCAGCTTGGAAGCGGGGGGCACAGATACGCAGTATTTT
TRBV5-1	few	TRBJ1-1	NA	CASSLGAGYTEAFF	TGCGCCAGCAGCTTGGGCGCAGGGTATACTGAAGCTTTCTTT